The TCR beta chain described here comes from a study of blood T cells in healthy people across ages. A J-beta primer mix and a sample-barcoded 5' primer were used in a second PCR of about 6 to 12 cycles. TCRdb processed the 5' RACE reads anew with MiXCR; each CDR3 protein has one entry. The sample lists hundreds of thousands of distinct CDR3 sequences, 35% to 40% seen once, with about an eighth in the top ten. Trimming took 1 base from V and 5 from J, leaving 11 bases between them. Germline V CDR1 and CDR2: SNHLY, FYNNEI. This CDR3 has 14 amino acids. Notes on this clonotype: The antigen is not known.

Study results and limitations: While age rose, TCR beta diversity per million T cells dropped in a roughly linear way.

The source material was blood. This TCR was recovered from a man between 18 and 29 years old in good health. The chain uses TRBV2 and TRBJ2-5; the D gene is possibly TRBD1 (5 bases). In DNA, the CDR3 is TGTGCCAGCAGTGAAGATGTAGGGGCGGAGACCCAGTACTTC. Its translation is CASSEDVGAETQYF. The variable domain in full, with the rest retrieved from reference TRBV2 and TRBJ2-5, is EPEVTQTPSHQVTQMGQEVILRCVPISNHLYFYWYRQILGQKVEFLVSFYNNEISEKSEIFDDQFSVERPDGSNFTLKIRSTKLEDSAMYFCASSEDVGAETQYFGPGTRLLVL.